This TCR beta chain was sequenced in a study of identical twins. Study-wide points: Modeled out-of-frame TCR alpha sharing in monozygotic twins fell below observed levels. The study reached conclusions through statistical analysis that was cross-sectional, not following the same donors.

Healthy Caucasian individuals made up all the donors. This CDR3 has 18 residues. CDR1 is LGHDT, CDR2 YNNKEL, per germline (reference sequence). The V and J ends lost 10 bases and 3 bases respectively, with 30 bases between them. Worth noting for this clonotype: The antigen is unknown.

MiXCR, applied by TCRdb to the 5' RACE reads, yields one record per CDR3 protein. The sample shows approximately 890,000 distinct CDR3 sequences, about 12% of them seen only once. This sample was shared with a second study, whose subject was yellow fever vaccine responses in identical twins.

The source is a woman aged 18 to 35 in good health. This rearrangement joins TRBV3-1 to TRBJ1-2; D gene unclear. The sequenced sample consisted of PBMCs. The CDR3 DNA reads TGTGCCACCTGCCAGGAGGTCCTTGGGAGGCAGGTGTACTATGGCTACACCTTC. Protein: CATCQEVLGRQVYYGYTF.